These 26 T cell receptor beta chains came from one sample sequenced in a study of T cell clonotyping in hematopoietic cell transplantation. The table came from immunoSEQ multiplex PCR; TCRdb's copy has only in-frame clones and leaves some out. The table shows roughly 9,000 clones, with about 90% occurring only once. Time point defined: recipient sample about 28 days before transplant, after cytoreduction. Sequencing was performed on peripheral blood mononuclear cells, taken before stem cell transplant. Receptor source: a woman aged 60 to 75 with acute myeloid leukemia. Some clones in this sample may be carry-over from other donors' samples.

The rearrangement joins TRBV5-6 to TRBJ1-5; a possible D gene is TRBD1 (5 bases). Per germline, CDR1 SGHDT and CDR2 YYEEEE. V dropped 0 bases and J dropped 0 bases, with 10 bases sitting between them. The CDR3 length is 16 residues. CDR3 sequence reads: CASSLAGASSNQPQHF. The CDR3 nucleotides are TGTGCCAGCAGCTTGGCCGGGGCAAGTAGCAATCAGCCCCAGCATTTT.

The V call is TRBV9, the J call TRBJ2-5; 8 nucleotides align to TRBD2. V lost 4 bases and J lost 5; bases outside the gene matches: 13. In germline, CDR1 is SGDLS, CDR2 YYNGEE. The CDR3 has 16 residues. CDR3 nucleotide sequence: TGTGCCAGCAGCCCCCTGGCAGCGGGAGCCCCCGAGACCCAGTACTTC. This codes for CASSPLAAGAPETQYF.

The J gene is TRBJ2-7, the V gene TRBV9, with D hard to call. CDR3 length: 12 amino acids. Per the germline V gene, CDR1 is SGDLS and CDR2 is YYNGEE. V lost 4 bases, J lost 2 bases, and 7 bases lay in between. The CDR3 here is CASSTGPYEQYF. Here the CDR3 DNA reads TGTGCCAGCAGCACCGGCCCCTACGAGCAGTACTTC.

The chain has TRBV5-8 and TRBJ2-3, with D maybe TRBD1 (6 bases). CDR3 length: 13 amino acids. V was pared by 4 bases and J by 4 bases, with 10 bases between. Germline CDR1 is SGHTS and CDR2 is YDEGEE. This chain's CDR3 is CASSPTGSDTQYF. CDR3 sequence (DNA): TGTGCCAGCAGCCCCACAGGGTCAGATACGCAGTATTTT.

The chain joins TRBV11-3 to TRBJ2-2; a possible D gene is TRBD1 (5 bases). This CDR3 region has 14 residues. Looked up from germline, CDR1 is SGHNT and CDR2 is YENEEA. V gave up 1 base and J gave up 5 bases, with 8 bases separating them. The CDR3 DNA follows: TGTGCCAGCAGCTTAGGGACACAGACCGGGGAGCTGTTTTTT. Protein sequence: CASSLGTQTGELFF.

The rearrangement links TRBV7-9 to TRBJ2-3, with 12 bases that match TRBD2. The V and J ends lost 5 bases and 4 bases, in that order; junction bases with no gene match: 13. The CDR3 has 18 residues. Germline CDR1 SEHNR, CDR2 FQNEAQ (reference sequence). This CDR3 reads CASSPDPVLAGGPDTQYF. The CDR3, as DNA: TGTGCCAGCAGCCCCGACCCCGTGCTAGCGGGAGGGCCAGATACGCAGTATTTT.

V gene TRBV9 combines with J gene TRBJ2-5; 8 bases match TRBD2. Looked up from germline, CDR1 is SGDLS and CDR2 is YYNGEE. V lost 4 bases to trimming and J lost 3 bases; unmatched junction nucleotides: 11. CDR3 size: 16 residues. This CDR3 reads CASSSPPSGPKETQYF. CDR3 coding DNA: TGTGCCAGCAGCTCGCCCCCTAGCGGGCCCAAAGAGACCCAGTACTTC.

This sequence joins TRBV6-1 and TRBJ2-4; TRBD2 matches 15 bases. Germline V gives CDR1 MNHNS, CDR2 SASEGT. This CDR3 spans 19 amino acids. The ends lost 4 bases at V and 3 bases at J; junction bases unmatched: 10. CDR3 region: CASSGGLAGGLGDKNIQYF. The DNA of the CDR3 is TGTGCCAGCAGTGGCGGACTAGCGGGAGGGCTGGGGGACAAAAACATTCAGTACTTC.

This chain uses TRBV11-3 with TRBJ2-7; TRBD2 aligns across 10 bases. This CDR3 contains 13 residues. Trimming removed 8 bases from V and 7 bases from J; junction bases left unmatched: 8. CDR1 is SGHNT, CDR2 YENEEA, per germline. CDR3 sequence (DNA): TGTGCCAGCTCGTCTAGCGGGGGAGAGGAGCAGTACTTC. Translated: CASSSSGGEEQYF.

The chain is built from TRBV5-1 and TRBJ2-5, with D maybe TRBD2 (5 bases). There are 14 residues in the CDR3. CDR1 and CDR2 from the germline V gene are SGHRS and YFSETQ. Trimming left V 4 bases short and J 7 bases short, with 17 bases between. For the CDR3, the DNA is TGCGCCAGCAGCCCGGACCCGGGGTTGGGGACCCAGTACTTC. Its protein is CASSPDPGLGTQYF.

This clone was observed a handful of times. V usage is TRBV4-1 and J usage is TRBJ2-7; 8 nucleotides agree with TRBD2. CDR3 length equals 16 residues. V lost 1 base and J lost 7; bases outside the gene matches: 12. From germline, CDR1 is MGHRA and CDR2 YSYEKL. The CDR3 here is CASSQALASGLREQYF. The CDR3 DNA reads as TGCGCCAGCAGCCAAGCGCTGGCTAGCGGGTTACGAGAGCAGTACTTC.

The genes are TRBV7-6 and TRBJ2-6; D unresolved. The length of the CDR3 is 16 residues. The V gene lost 3 bases and the J gene lost 0 bases, with 9 bases spanning the gap. The germline gives CDR1 SGHVS, CDR2 FNYEAQ. The CDR3 sequence is CASSFSLASGANVLTF. CDR3 coding DNA: TGTGCCAGCAGCTTTAGCCTTGCCTCTGGGGCCAACGTCCTGACTTTC.

This clone was observed a single time. The genes are TRBV7-2 and TRBJ2-5; either TRBD1 or TRBD2 may fit D (5 bases each). Gene TRBJ2-7 matches the end of the DNA better, so the J call may be wrong. CDR3 length: 12 residues. Germline CDR1 and CDR2: SGHTA and FQGNSA. CDR3 residues: CASSGDRYEQYF. CDR3 sequence (DNA): TGTGCCAGCAGCGGGGACCGGTACGAGCAGTACTTC.

This clone was seen a handful of times. This sequence joins TRBV18 and TRBJ1-1; D remains ambiguous. V was cut by 4 bases and J by 3 bases, with 12 bases left in between. The CDR3 sequence is 14 residues long. Germline lookup yields CDR1 KGHSH and CDR2 LQKENI. The CDR3 here is CASSLTDGYTEAFF. The CDR3 DNA sequence: TGTGCCAGCTCACTCACGGACGGGTACACTGAAGCTTTCTTT.

This clone appeared a single time. The rearrangement links TRBV6-5 to TRBJ2-3; 9 bases are shared with TRBD2. CDR3 size: 15 residues. Looked up from germline, CDR1 is MNHEY and CDR2 is SVGAGI. V lost 6 bases to trimming and J lost 5 bases; unmatched junction nucleotides: 9. CDR3 sequence: CASRSLAGDLDTQYF. The CDR3 region has the DNA TGTGCCAGCAGGTCACTAGCGGGTGACCTAGATACGCAGTATTTT.

The V and J genes are TRBV4-1 and TRBJ2-1, with TRBD1 matching over 9 bases. Germline V gives CDR1 MGHRA, CDR2 YSYEKL. The CDR3 is 15 residues long. V was pared by 4 bases and J by 7 bases, with 8 bases of the junction left unmatched. The CDR3 region has the DNA TGCGCCAGCAGCCCGCCCGGACAGGGGAGGAATGAGCAGTTCTTC. Translating it yields CASSPPGQGRNEQFF.

The V call is TRBV15, the J call TRBJ2-6, with D maybe TRBD2 (6 bases). The V end was cut by 8 bases, the J end by 8 bases, with 19 bases between. The V gene's germline CDR1 is LNHNV and CDR2 YYDKDF (reference sequence). The CDR3 runs to 15 residues. The CDR3 DNA reads as TGTGCCACCTCGGGAGAGACCCCATCGCCCAACGTCCTGACTTTC. Amino acid sequence: CATSGETPSPNVLTF.

In its sample, this clone was seen a few times. The gene calls are TRBV7-9 and TRBJ1-2, with 11 bases lining up with TRBD1. The CDR3 runs 17 residues. CDR1 is SEHNR, CDR2 FQNEAQ, per germline (reference sequence). With V trimmed by 5 bases and J by 5 bases, 13 bases remained unmatched. The CDR3 reads CASSPRLGQGAWYGYTF. CDR3 sequence (DNA): TGTGCCAGCAGCCCTAGACTCGGACAGGGGGCATGGTATGGCTACACCTTC. Complete variable domain (other parts from reference TRBV7-9 and TRBJ1-2): DTGVSQNPRHKITKRGQNVTFRCDPISEHNRLYWYRQTLGQGPEFLTYFQNEAQLEKSRLLSDRFSAERPKGSFSTLEIQRTEQGDSAMYLCASSPRLGQGAWYGYTFGSGTRLTVV.

J is TRBJ2-7 and V is TRBV11-1, with 8 nucleotides matching TRBD2. The CDR3 is 14 residues long. The junction had 5 bases not matched to a gene; V was cut back by 5 bases and J by 2 bases. The germline V gene encodes CDR1 SGHAT and CDR2 FQDESV (reference sequence). The CDR3 spells CASSPTSGPYEQYF. CDR3 nucleotide sequence: TGTGCCAGCAGCCCTACTAGCGGACCCTACGAGCAGTACTTC.

The chain combines TRBV30 with TRBJ2-2; D not certain. Germline V gene data show CDR1 as GTSNPN and CDR2 as SVGIG (reference sequence). This CDR3 has 15 amino acids. Trimming shortened V by 7 bases and J by 4 bases, and 19 bases separated the two germline ends. The chain's CDR3 is CASNSFLMITGELFF. The CDR3 nucleotides are TGTGCCTCCAATAGCTTCCTCATGATCACCGGGGAGCTGTTTTTT. The full variable domain, with the rest looked up from reference TRBV30 and TRBJ2-2, is SQTIHQWPATLVQPVGSPLSLECTVEGTSNPNLYWYRQAAGRGLQLLFYSVGIGQISSEVPQNLSASRPQDRQFILSSKKLLLSDSGFYLCASNSFLMITGELFFGEGSRLTVL.

The V and J genes are TRBV6-5 and TRBJ2-5; D could derive from TRBD1 or TRBD2 (7 bases each). The CDR3 has 15 residues. Trimming left V 2 bases short and J 4 bases short, with 14 bases between. The V gene's germline CDR1 is MNHEY and CDR2 SVGAGI. Here the CDR3 DNA reads TGTGCCAGCAGTTACGGACCAGGGGGGGTAGAGACCCAGTACTTC. This encodes CASSYGPGGVETQYF.

V usage is TRBV19 and J usage is TRBJ2-2; no clear D gene. Deletions cut 5 bases from V and 3 bases from J, with 16 bases between. The CDR3 contains 16 residues. Germline V gene data show CDR1 as LNHDA and CDR2 as SQIVND (reference sequence). The CDR3 bases are TGTGCCAGTAGTGATACGCGTAGACCATACACCGGGGAGCTGTTTTTT. Its protein product is CASSDTRRPYTGELFF.

The CDR3 DNA follows: TGTGCCAGCACCATCGACAGGGCCGCAATCGGGGACACTGAAGCTTTCTTT. Translating it yields CASTIDRAAIGDTEAFF. V and J are TRBV25-1 and TRBJ1-1, with 7 bases fitting TRBD1. This CDR3 comprises 17 residues. V shed 7 bases and J 3 bases; nucleotides not matched to a gene: 17. Germline CDR1 and CDR2: MGHDK and SYGVNS.

CDR3 loop: CASMEESYEQYF. The CDR3, as DNA: TGTGCCAGCATGGAGGAGAGCTACGAGCAGTACTTC. The gene calls are TRBV28 and TRBJ2-7, with D possibly TRBD2 on 5 matching bases. CDR1 and CDR2 from the germline V gene are MDHEN and SYDVKM. The CDR3 length is 12 residues. With 7 bases removed from V and 3 bases from J, the gap between germline ends came to 10 bases.

This clone was counted between two and nine times. The V call is TRBV28, the J call TRBJ2-3; 14 bases fit TRBD2. This CDR3 is 15 amino acids long. CDR1 is MDHEN, CDR2 SYDVKM, per germline. V gave up 6 bases and J gave up 3 bases; unmatched junction bases: 2. The CDR3 loop is CASRRTSGRTDTQYF. The DNA for the CDR3 is TGTGCCAGCAGGCGGACTAGCGGGAGGACAGATACGCAGTATTTT.

J is TRBJ1-1 and V is TRBV29-1; D perhaps matches TRBD1 (6 bases). V was trimmed by 6 bases and J by 1 base, leaving 12 bases between them. Germline values: CDR1 SQVTM, CDR2 ANQGSEA. The length of the CDR3 is 13 residues. For the CDR3, the DNA is TGCAGCGTACTTCAGGGGTCGAACACTGAAGCTTTCTTT. It codes for CSVLQGSNTEAFF. Drawing the rest from reference TRBV29-1 and TRBJ1-1, the complete variable domain is SAVISQKPSRDICQRGTSLTIQCQVDSQVTMMFWYRQQPGQSLTLIATANQGSEATYESGFVIDKFPISRPNLTFSTLTVSNMSPEDSSIYLCSVLQGSNTEAFFGQGTRLTVV.